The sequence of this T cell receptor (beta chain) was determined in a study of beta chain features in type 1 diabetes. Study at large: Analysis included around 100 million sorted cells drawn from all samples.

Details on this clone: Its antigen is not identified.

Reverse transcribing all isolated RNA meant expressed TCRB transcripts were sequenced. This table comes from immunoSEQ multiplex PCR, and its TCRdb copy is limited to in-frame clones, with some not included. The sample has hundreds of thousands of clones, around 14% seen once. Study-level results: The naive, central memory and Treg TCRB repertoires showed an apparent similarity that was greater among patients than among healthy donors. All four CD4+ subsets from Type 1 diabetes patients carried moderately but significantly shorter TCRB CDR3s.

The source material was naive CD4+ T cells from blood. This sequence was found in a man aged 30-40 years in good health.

CDR3 protein: CATSRGHVAEAFF. The DNA of the CDR3 is TGTGCCACCAGCAGAGGGCACGTCGCTGAAGCTTTCTTT. This chain joins TRBV15 and TRBJ1-1; D remains unclear. The CDR3 runs to 13 residues. The ends were cut back, 1 base at V and 6 bases at J, with 9 bases in the middle. Germline lookup yields CDR1 LNHNV and CDR2 YYDKDF (reference sequence).